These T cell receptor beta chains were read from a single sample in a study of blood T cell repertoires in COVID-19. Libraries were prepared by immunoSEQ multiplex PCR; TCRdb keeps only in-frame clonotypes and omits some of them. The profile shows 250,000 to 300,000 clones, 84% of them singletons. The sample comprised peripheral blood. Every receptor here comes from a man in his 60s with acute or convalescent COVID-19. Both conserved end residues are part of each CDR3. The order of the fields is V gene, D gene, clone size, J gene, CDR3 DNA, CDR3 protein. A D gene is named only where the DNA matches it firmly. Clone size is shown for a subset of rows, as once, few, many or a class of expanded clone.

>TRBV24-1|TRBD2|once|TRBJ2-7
TGTGCCACCGGGTCCAGGTGGGCGGGAGAAGCCTACGAGCAGTACTTC
CATGSRWAGEAYEQYF
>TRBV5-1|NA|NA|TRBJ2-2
TGCGCCAGCAGCTTGGTCACAGGCACCGGGGAGCTGTTTTTT
CASSLVTGTGELFF
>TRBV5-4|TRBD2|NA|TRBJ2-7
TGTGCCAGCAGCGGAACGTCGGGGACTAGCGGGAGGGCCGAGCAGTACTTC
CASSGTSGTSGRAEQYF
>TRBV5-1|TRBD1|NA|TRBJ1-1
TGCGCCAGCAGCCAGGGACAGTCCCGGACTGAAGCTTTCTTT
CASSQGQSRTEAFF
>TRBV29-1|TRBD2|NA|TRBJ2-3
TGCAGCGCTTGGTATAGCGGGGGGGGGTCAGATACGCAGTATTTT
CSAWYSGGGSDTQYF
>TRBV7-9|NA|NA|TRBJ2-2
TGTGCCAGCAGCTCCCCGTTTCGCGGGGTGACCGGGGAGCTGTTTTTT
CASSSPFRGVTGELFF
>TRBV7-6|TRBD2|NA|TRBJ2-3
TGTGCCAGCAGCCTATTAGCGGGAGGGTCCACAGATACGCAGTATTTT
CASSLLAGGSTDTQYF
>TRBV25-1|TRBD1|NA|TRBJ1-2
TGTGCCAGCAGTGAGGGACAGGGTGCTGGCTACACCTTC
CASSEGQGAGYTF
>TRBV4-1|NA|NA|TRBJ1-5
TGCGCCAGCAGCCAAGACGAGGGACAGCCCCAGCATTTT
CASSQDEGQPQHF
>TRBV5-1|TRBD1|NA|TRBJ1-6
TGCGCCAGCAGCACGACAGGGAGCTCCTATAATTCACCCCTCCACTTT
CASSTTGSSYNSPLHF
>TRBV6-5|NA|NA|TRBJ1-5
TGTGCCAGCAGTTCCGGGGGTCGGAATCAGCCCCAGCATTTT
CASSSGGRNQPQHF
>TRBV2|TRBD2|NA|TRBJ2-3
TGTGCCAGCAGTGAATTTCTAGCGGGGAGCACAGATACGCAGTATTTT
CASSEFLAGSTDTQYF
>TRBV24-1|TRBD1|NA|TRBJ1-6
TGTGCCACCCCCGGGCAGGGGGCCAATTCACCCCTCCACTTT
CATPGQGANSPLHF
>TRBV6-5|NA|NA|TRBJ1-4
TGTGCCAGCAGAACAAGGGAGAATAATGAAAAACTGTTTTTT
CASRTRENNEKLFF
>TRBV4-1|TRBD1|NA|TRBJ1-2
TGCGCCAGCAGCCTCTTGGGGGGCAGGGGGGATTATGGCTACACCTTC
CASSLLGGRGDYGYTF
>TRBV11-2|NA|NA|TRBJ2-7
TGTGCCAGCAGCTTAGGGGGGGACGGACTCTACGAGCAGTACTTC
CASSLGGDGLYEQYF
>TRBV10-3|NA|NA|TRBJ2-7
TGTGCCATCAGTGCTGCAGGAAACTCCTACGAGCAGTACTTC
CAISAAGNSYEQYF
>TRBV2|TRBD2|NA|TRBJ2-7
TGTGCCAGCAAAAGACTAGCGGGCGAGCAGTACTTC
CASKRLAGEQYF
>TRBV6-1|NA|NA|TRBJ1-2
TGTGCCAGCAGTGAGATTGGCCGGGTTAACTATGGCTACACCTTC
CASSEIGRVNYGYTF
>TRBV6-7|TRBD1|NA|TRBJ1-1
TGTGCCAGCAGTTCCACCAGGGGGCAGAACACTGAAGCTTTCTTT
CASSSTRGQNTEAFF
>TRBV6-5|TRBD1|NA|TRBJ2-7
TGTGCCAGCAGTAGGGACAGGGGCCACCCCGAGCAGTACTTC
CASSRDRGHPEQYF
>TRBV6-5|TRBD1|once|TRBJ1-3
TGTGCCAGCAGTAACAGGGGGGGAGGAAACACCATATATTTT
CASSNRGGGNTIYF
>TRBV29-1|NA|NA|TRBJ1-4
TGCAGCGTTGAAGATTTAGCGGCAGAACTGTTTTTT
CSVEDLAAELFF
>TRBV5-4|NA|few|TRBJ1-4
TGTGCCAGCAGCAAGGCCGACGGAGATGAAAAACTGTTTTTT
CASSKADGDEKLFF
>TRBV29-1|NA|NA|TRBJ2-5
TGCAGCGTGAAGGGGATCTTGCAAGAGACCCAGTACTTC
CSVKGILQETQYF
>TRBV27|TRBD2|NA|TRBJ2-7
TGTGCCAGCAGTTTATCGCTAGCGGGAAACTCCTACGAGCAGTACTTC
CASSLSLAGNSYEQYF
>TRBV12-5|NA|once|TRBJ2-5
TGTGCTAGTGGTTACCCAGGCCCCAAAGAGACCCAGTACTTC
CASGYPGPKETQYF
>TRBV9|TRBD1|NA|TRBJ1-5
TGTGCCAGCAGCTCGGGACAGGGCAATCAGCCCCAGCATTTT
CASSSGQGNQPQHF
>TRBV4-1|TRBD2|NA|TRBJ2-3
TGCGCCAGCAGCCTAAGAGGCAGCGGGGGGTTGGCAGATACGCAGTATTTT
CASSLRGSGGLADTQYF
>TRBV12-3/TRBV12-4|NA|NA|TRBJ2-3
TGTGCCAGCAGTTTAAGCGGTGATACGCAGTATTTT
CASSLSGDTQYF
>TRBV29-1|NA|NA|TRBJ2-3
TGCAGCGTTGTAGGACTCCCCCGGAATACGCAGTATTTT
CSVVGLPRNTQYF
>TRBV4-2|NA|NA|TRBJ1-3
TGTGCCAGCAGCCAAGGCGTCGGAAACACCATATATTTT
CASSQGVGNTIYF
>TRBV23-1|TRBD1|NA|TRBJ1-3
TGCGCCAGCAGTCAATCAAGAAACCGGGGACAGGCGGGAGGGACCATATATTTT
CASSQSRNRGQAGGTIYF
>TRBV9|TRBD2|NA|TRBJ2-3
TGTGCCAGCAGTCAAGGACTAGCGGGGGCCACAGATACGCAGTATTTT
CASSQGLAGATDTQYF
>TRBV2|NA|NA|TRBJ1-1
TGTGCCAGCAGGCCCCGGGAAGACACTGAAGCTTTCTTT
CASRPREDTEAFF
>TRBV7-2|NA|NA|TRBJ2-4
TGTGCCAGCAGCTCTACGGTCGAAGACATTCAGTACTTC
CASSSTVEDIQYF
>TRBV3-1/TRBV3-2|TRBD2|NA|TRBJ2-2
TGTGCCAGCAGCCAACTGTTTACTAGCGGGAGCCCTAACCAAAAGGCCGGGGAGCTGTTTTTT
CASSQLFTSGSPNQKAGELFF
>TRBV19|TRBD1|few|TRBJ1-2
TGTGCCAGTAGTACTTGGGACAGGCTAAACTATGGCTACACCTTC
CASSTWDRLNYGYTF
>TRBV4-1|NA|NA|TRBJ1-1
TGCGCCAGCAGCCAAATGGGGGGGAAGAACACTGAAGCTTTCTTT
CASSQMGGKNTEAFF
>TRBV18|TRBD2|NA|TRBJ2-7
TGTGCCAGCCAAGCGGGAGTAATCTCCTACGAGCAGTACTTC
CASQAGVISYEQYF
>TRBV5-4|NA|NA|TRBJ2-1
TGTGCCAGCAGCTTCACAAGCTCCTACAATGAGCAGTTCTTC
CASSFTSSYNEQFF
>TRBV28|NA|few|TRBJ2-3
TGTGCCAGCAGTCTAGAGGTGGGGCGGACAGATACGCAGTATTTT
CASSLEVGRTDTQYF
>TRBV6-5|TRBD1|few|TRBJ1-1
TGTGCCAGCAGTTATCAGGGGGCTGGATGGAACACTGAAGCTTTCTTT
CASSYQGAGWNTEAFF